This TCR beta chain was captured in a study of T cells expressing NK-cell markers. To note about this clonotype: What it binds is unknown.

Production of TCR beta cDNA relied on 5'RACE template switching with UMIs. From its re-call of the 5' RACE reads, TCRdb lists each CDR3 protein once, without DNA. Here the sample table reports roughly 420,000 distinct CDR3 sequences. Overall study findings and caveats: The study left the HCMV specificity of expanded NKG2C+ T cell clones unresolved. The study found dominant NKG2C+ clonotypes at about 1.0-7.5% of CD8+ T cells in about six donors.

CDR3 length: 15 residues. Germline V lookup: CDR1 KGHSH, CDR2 LQKENI. The V call is TRBV18, the J call TRBJ2-7; TCRdb's D gene call, TRBD1, goes unchecked for lack of DNA. Source material: blood T cells: a sorted CD56 or NKG2C T cell subset, CD4+ or CD8+ T cells, or bulk PBMC T cells (not recorded which). The receptor's source is a woman between 18 and 75 years old in good health. The CDR3 reads CASSLDGTGTYEQYF.